This TCR beta chain was sequenced during a study of regulatory T cells in long-lasting Graves disease. Study context: Antithyroid drugs had been taken by newly diagnosed Graves' patients for under 3 months.

At least ten counts were recorded for this clonotype. The antigen is unknown. Whole-study results and caveats: TCR diversity was lower in persistent Graves' patients than in newly diagnosed ones. Persistent patients shared more public clonotypes (roughly 3,000) than newly diagnosed patients (966).

Time point here: newly diagnosed GD, antithyroid drugs for less than 3 months. PBMC-extracted RNA yielded the TCR library. V shed 5 bases and J shed 5 bases, with 18 bases lying between them. The CDR3 is 15 amino acids. CDR1 is SGHVS and CDR2 is FNYEAQ in the germline V gene. CDR3 regions were amplified by Arm-PCR using iRepertoire HTBI primers to build TCR beta libraries. Original data processing: Throughout the samples, researchers identified roughly 57 TRBV and 12 to 15 TRBJ segments. TCRdb passed the multiplex PCR reads through MiXCR, listing each CDR3 protein once. The V and J calls and clone size are TCRdb's, not the authors'. The table has 300,000 to 400,000 distinct CDR3 sequences, roughly 15% seen once.

The sequencing here drew on peripheral blood mononuclear cells (PBMCs), taken at new diagnosis, from a patient treated with antithyroid drugs. This receptor was taken from a female donor with Graves disease. The rearrangement links TRBV7-6 to TRBJ1-1; D might be TRBD1 (6 bases). The DNA for the CDR3 is TGTGCCAGCAGCGTTAGTGCAGGGGTCGGGACTGAAGCTTTCTTT. It codes for CASSVSAGVGTEAFF.